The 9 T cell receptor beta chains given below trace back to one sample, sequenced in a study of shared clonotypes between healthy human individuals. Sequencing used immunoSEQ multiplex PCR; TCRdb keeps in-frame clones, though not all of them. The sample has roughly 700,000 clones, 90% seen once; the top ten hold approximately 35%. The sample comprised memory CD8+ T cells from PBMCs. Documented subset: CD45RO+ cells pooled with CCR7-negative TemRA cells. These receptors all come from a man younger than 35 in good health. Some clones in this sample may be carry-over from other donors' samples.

The CDR3 region is CASSLAGSVRLGYTF. The CDR3 DNA reads TGTGCCAGCAGCTTAGCGGGTAGCGTCCGGCTTGGCTACACCTTC. V and J are TRBV7-9 and TRBJ1-2; D is unclear. CDR1 SEHNR and CDR2 FQNEAQ come from the germline V gene (reference sequence). The CDR3 runs to 15 residues. The V gene lost 0 bases and the J gene lost 7 bases, with 15 bases spanning the gap.

CDR3 DNA: TGTGCCAGCAGCTTTGACTACTCTAGCGGGAGTAACACAGATACGCAGTATTTT. This gives the protein CASSFDYSSGSNTDTQYF. The rearrangement uses TRBV13 and TRBJ2-3; 10 nucleotides line up with TRBD2. Germline values: CDR1 PRHDT, CDR2 FYEKMQ (reference sequence). Trimming took 3 bases from V and 2 from J; bases not matched to a gene: 11. The CDR3 loop spans 18 amino acids. Based on the CDR3 plus reference TRBV13 and TRBJ2-3, the full variable domain is AAGVIQSPRHLIKEKRETATLKCYPIPRHDTVYWYQQGPGQDPQFLISFYEKMQSDKGSIPDRFSAQQFSDYHSELNMSSLELGDSALYFCASSFDYSSGSNTDTQYFGPGTRLTVL.

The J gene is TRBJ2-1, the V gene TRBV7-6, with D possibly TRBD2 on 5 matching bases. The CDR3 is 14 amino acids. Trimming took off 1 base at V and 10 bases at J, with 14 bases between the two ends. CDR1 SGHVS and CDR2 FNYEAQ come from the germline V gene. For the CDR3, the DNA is TGTGCCAGCAGCTTAGTTCCGGAGGACGGAGAGCAGTTCTTC. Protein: CASSLVPEDGEQFF. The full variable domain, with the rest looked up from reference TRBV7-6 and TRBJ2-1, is GAGVSQSPRYKVTKRGQDVALRCDPISGHVSLYWYRQALGQGPEFLTYFNYEAQQDKSGLPNDRFSAERPEGSISTLTIQRTEQRDSAMYRCASSLVPEDGEQFFGPGTRLTVL.

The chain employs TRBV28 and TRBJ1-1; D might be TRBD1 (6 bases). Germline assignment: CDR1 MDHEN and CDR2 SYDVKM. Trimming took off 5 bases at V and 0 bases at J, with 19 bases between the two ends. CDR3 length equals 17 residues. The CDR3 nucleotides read TGTGCCAGCAGTATGGAGGGGGGCGCGGAAATGAACACTGAAGCTTTCTTT. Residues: CASSMEGGAEMNTEAFF.

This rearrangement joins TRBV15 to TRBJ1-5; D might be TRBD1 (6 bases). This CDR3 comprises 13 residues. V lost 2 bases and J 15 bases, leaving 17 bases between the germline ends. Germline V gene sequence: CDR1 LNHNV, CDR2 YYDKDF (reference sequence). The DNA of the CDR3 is TGTGCCACCAGCAGACGCTTGGGGCCAGGGGCGCATTTT. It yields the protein CATSRRLGPGAHF.

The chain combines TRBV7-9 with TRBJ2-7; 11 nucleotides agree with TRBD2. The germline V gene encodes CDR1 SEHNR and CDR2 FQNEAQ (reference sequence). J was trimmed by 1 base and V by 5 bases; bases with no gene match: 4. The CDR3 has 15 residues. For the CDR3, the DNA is TGTGCCAGCAGCCCAACTAGCGGGAGTTCCTACGAGCAGTACTTC. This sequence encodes CASSPTSGSSYEQYF.

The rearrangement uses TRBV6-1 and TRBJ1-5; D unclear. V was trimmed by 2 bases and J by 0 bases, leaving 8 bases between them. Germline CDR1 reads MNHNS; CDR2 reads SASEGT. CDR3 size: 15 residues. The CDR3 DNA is TGTGCCAGCAGTGAAATGAGGTATAGCAATCAGCCCCAGCATTTT. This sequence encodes CASSEMRYSNQPQHF.

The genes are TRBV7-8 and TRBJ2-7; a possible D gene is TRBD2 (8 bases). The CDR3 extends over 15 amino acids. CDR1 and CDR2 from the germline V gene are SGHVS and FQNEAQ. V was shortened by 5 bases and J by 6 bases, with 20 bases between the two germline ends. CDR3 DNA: TGTGCCAGCAGCCCGTACAGGGGACTAGTCCCCGAGCAGTACTTC. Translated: CASSPYRGLVPEQYF.

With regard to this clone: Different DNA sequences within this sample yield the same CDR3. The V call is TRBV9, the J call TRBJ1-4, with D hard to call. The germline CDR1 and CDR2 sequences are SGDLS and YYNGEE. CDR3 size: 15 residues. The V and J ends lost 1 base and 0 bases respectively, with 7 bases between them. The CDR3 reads CASSVSGATNEKLFF. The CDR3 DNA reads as TGTGCCAGCAGCGTAAGTGGGGCAACTAATGAAAAACTGTTTTTT.